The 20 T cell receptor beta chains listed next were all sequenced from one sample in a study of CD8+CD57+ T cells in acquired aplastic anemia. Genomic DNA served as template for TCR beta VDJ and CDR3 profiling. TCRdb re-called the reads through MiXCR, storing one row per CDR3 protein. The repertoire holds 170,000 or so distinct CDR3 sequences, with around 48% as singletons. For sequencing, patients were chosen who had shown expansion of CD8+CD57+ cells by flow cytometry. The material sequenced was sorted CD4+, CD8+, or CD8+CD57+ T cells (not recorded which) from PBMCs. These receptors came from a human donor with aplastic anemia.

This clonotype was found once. The CDR3 here is CASSLGTGQVFQPQHF. CDR3 nucleotide sequence: TGTGCCAGCAGCTTGGGTACGGGGCAGGTATTTCAGCCCCAGCATTTT. V and J are TRBV5-6 and TRBJ1-5, with a tentative D call TRBD1 (5 bases). Deletions cut 0 bases from V and 6 bases from J, with 16 bases between. Germline assignment: CDR1 SGHDT and CDR2 YYEEEE. The CDR3 length is 16 residues. Full variable domain (rest looked up from reference TRBV5-6 and TRBJ1-5): DAGVTQSPTHLIKTRGQQVTLRCSPKSGHDTVSWYQQALGQGPQFIFQYYEEEERQRGNFPDRFSGHQFPNYSSELNVNALLLGDSALYLCASSLGTGQVFQPQHFGDGTRLSIL.

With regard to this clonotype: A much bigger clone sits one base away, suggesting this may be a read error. The CDR3, as DNA: TGTGCCAGCAGCTTAGCGCAAGGGATACGCTACGAGCAGTACTTC. It translates to CASSLAQGIRYEQYF. V gene TRBV11-1 combines with J gene TRBJ2-7; D gene uncertain. The CDR3 is made up of 15 amino acids. Germline V gives CDR1 SGHAT, CDR2 FQDESV (reference sequence). The V and J ends lost 0 bases and 3 bases respectively, with 12 bases between them. The full variable domain, its missing parts supplied by reference TRBV11-1 and TRBJ2-7, is EAEVAQSPRYKITEKSQAVAFWCDPISGHATLYWYRQILGQGPELLVQFQDESVVDDSQLPKDRFSAERLKGVDSTLKIQPAELGDSAMYLCASSLAQGIRYEQYFGPGTRLTVT.

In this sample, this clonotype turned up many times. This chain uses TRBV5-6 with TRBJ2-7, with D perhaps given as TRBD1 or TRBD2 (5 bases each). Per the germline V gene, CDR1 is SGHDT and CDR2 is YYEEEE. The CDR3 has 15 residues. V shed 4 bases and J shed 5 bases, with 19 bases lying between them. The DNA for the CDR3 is TGTGCCAGCAGCCCTGACACGGGACCCCTGGACGAGCAGTACTTC. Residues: CASSPDTGPLDEQYF.

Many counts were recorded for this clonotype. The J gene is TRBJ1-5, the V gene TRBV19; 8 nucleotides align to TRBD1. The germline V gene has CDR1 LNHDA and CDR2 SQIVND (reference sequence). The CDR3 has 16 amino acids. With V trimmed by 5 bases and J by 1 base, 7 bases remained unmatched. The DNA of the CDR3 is TGTGCCAGTAGTGCCAGGACAGGGAGGAGCAATCAGCCCCAGCATTTT. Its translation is CASSARTGRSNQPQHF. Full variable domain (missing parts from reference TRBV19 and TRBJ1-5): DGGITQSPKYLFRKEGQNVTLSCEQNLNHDAMYWYRQDPGQGLRLIYYSQIVNDFQKGDIAEGYSVSREKKESFPLTVTSAQKNPTAFYLCASSARTGRSNQPQHFGDGTRLSIL.

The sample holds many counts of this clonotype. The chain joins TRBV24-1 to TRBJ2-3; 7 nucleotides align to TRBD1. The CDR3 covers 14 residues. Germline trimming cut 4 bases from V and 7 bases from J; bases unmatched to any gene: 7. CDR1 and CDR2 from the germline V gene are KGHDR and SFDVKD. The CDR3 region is CATSETGIPNTQYF. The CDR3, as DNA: TGTGCCACCAGTGAGACAGGGATACCCAATACGCAGTATTTT.

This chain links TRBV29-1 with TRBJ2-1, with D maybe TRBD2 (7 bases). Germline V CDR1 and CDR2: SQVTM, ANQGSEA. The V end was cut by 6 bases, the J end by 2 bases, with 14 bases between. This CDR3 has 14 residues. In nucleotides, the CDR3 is TGCAGCGTGGCGGCGGGGGCAACCTACAATGAGCAGTTCTTC. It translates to CSVAAGATYNEQFF.

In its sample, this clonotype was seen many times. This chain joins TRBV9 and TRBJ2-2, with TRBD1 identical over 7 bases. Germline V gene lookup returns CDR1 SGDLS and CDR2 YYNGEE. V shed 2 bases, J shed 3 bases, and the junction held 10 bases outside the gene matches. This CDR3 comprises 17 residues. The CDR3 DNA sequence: TGTGCCAGCAGCGTGTCTGGACAGGAGGTAGACACCGGGGAGCTGTTTTTT. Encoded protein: CASSVSGQEVDTGELFF.

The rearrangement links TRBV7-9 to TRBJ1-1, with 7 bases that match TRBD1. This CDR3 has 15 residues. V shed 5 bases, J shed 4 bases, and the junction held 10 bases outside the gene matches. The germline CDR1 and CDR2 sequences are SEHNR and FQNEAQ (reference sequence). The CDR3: CASSPGGQPSTEAFF. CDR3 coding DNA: TGTGCCAGCAGCCCGGGGGGACAGCCTTCCACTGAAGCTTTCTTT.

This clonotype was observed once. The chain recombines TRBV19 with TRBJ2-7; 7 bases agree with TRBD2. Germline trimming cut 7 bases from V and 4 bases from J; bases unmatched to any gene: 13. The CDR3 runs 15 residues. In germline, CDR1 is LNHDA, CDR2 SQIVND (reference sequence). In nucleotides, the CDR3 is TGTGCCAGTAATATCGATCGACGGGGGGAATACGAGCAGTACTTC. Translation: CASNIDRRGEYEQYF. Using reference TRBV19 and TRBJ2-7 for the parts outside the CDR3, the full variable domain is DGGITQSPKYLFRKEGQNVTLSCEQNLNHDAMYWYRQDPGQGLRLIYYSQIVNDFQKGDIAEGYSVSREKKESFPLTVTSAQKNPTAFYLCASNIDRRGEYEQYFGPGTRLTVT.

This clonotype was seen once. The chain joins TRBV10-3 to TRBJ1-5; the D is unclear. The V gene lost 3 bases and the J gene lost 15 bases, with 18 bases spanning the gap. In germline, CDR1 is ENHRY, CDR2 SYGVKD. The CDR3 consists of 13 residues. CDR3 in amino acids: CAISDRTSLKPHF. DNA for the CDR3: TGTGCCATCAGTGACAGGACTTCACTTAAACCGCATTTT.

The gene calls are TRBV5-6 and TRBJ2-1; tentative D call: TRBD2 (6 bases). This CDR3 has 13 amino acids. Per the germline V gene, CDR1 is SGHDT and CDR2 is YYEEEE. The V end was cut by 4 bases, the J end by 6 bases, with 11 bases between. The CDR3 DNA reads TGTGCCAGCAGCCCCGGCGGGGCCAATGAGCAGTTCTTC. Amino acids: CASSPGGANEQFF.

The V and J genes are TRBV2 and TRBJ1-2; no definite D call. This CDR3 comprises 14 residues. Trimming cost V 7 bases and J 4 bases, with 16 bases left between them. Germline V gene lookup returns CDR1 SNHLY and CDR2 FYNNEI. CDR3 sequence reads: CASTPSPGPYGYTF. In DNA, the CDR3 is TGTGCCAGCACTCCGAGCCCAGGTCCCTATGGCTACACCTTC. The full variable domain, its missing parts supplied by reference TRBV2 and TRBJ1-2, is EPEVTQTPSHQVTQMGQEVILRCVPISNHLYFYWYRQILGQKVEFLVSFYNNEISEKSEIFDDQFSVERPDGSNFTLKIRSTKLEDSAMYFCASTPSPGPYGYTFGSGTRLTVV.

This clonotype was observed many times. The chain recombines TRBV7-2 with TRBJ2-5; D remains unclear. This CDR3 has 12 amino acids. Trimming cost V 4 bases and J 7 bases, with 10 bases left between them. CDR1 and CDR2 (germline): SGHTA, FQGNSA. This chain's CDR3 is CASSSYEVTQYF. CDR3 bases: TGTGCCAGCAGCTCATATGAGGTGACCCAGTACTTC. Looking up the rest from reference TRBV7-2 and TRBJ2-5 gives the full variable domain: GAGVSQSPSNKVTEKGKDVELRCDPISGHTALYWYRQSLGQGLEFLIYFQGNSAPDKSGLPSDRFSAERTGGSVSTLTIQRTQQEDSAVYLCASSSYEVTQYFGPGTRLLVL.

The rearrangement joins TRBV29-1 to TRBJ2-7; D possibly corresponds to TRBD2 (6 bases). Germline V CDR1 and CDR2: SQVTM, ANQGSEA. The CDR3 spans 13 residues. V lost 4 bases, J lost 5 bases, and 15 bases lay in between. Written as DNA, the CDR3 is TGCAGCGTTGTGGTCCGGAGGGTCGACGAGCAGTACTTC. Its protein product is CSVVVRRVDEQYF.

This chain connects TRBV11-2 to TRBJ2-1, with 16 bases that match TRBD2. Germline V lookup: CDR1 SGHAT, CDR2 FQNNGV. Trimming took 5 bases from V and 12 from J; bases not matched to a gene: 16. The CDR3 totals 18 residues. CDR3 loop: CASSGRPGLAGGPSSQFF. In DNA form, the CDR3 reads TGTGCCAGCAGCGGCAGACCGGGACTAGCGGGAGGGCCGTCGTCGCAGTTCTTC.

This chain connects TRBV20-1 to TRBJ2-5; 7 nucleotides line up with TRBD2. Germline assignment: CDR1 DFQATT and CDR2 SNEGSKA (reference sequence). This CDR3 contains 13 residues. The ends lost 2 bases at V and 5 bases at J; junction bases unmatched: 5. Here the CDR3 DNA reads TGCAGTGCTAGAAGGCGGGAGCGGGAGACCCAGTACTTC. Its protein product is CSARRRERETQYF.

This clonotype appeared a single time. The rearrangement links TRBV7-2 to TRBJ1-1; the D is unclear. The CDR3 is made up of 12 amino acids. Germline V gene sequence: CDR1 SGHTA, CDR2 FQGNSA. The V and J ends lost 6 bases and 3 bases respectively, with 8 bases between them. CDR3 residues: CASSPTYTEAFF. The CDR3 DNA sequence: TGTGCCAGCAGTCCCACGTACACTGAAGCTTTCTTT.

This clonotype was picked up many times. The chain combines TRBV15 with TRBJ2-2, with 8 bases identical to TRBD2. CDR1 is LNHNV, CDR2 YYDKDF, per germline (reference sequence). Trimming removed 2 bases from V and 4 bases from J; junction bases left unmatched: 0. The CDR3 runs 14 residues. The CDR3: CATSRTSGTGELFF. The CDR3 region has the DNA TGTGCCACCAGCAGAACTAGCGGCACCGGGGAGCTGTTTTTT.

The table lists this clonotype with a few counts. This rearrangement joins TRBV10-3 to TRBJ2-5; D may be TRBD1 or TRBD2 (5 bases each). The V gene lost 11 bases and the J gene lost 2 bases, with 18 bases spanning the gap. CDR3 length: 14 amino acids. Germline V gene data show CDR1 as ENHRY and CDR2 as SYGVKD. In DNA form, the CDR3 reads TGTGCCTCCAGGTCCGGGACGGCTCAAGAGACCCAGTACTTC. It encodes CASRSGTAQETQYF.

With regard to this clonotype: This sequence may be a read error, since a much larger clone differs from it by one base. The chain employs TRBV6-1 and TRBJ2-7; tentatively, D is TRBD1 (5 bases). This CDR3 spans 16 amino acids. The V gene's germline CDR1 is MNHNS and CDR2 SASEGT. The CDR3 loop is CASSDVGARLSYEQHF. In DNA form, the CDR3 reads TGTGCCAGCAGTGATGTTGGGGCCCGACTCTCCTACGAGCAGCACTTC.